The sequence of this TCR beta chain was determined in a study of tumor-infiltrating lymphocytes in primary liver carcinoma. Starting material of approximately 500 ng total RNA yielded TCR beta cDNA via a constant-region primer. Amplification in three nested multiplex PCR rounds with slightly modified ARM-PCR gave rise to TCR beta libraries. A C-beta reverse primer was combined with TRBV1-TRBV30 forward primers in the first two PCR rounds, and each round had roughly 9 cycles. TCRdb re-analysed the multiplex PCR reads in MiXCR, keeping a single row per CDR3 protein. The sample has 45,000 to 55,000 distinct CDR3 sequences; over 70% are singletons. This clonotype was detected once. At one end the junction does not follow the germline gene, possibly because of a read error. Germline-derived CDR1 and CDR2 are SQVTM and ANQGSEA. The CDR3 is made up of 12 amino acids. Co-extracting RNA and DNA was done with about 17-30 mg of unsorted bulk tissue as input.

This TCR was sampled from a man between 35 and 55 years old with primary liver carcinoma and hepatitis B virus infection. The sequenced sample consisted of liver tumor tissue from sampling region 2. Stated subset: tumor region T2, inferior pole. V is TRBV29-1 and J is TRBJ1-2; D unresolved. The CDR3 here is CSVEYEGCGYTF. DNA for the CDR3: TGTAGCGTTGAATACGAGGGCTGTGGCTACACCTTC. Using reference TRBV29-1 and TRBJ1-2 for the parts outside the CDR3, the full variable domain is SAVISQKPSRDICQRGTSLTIQCQVDSQVTMMFWYRQQPGQSLTLIATANQGSEATYESGFVIDKFPISRPNLTFSTLTVSNMSPEDSSIYLCSVEYEGCGYTFGSGTRLTVV.